The 29 T cell receptor beta chains below were found in one sample sequenced in a study of blood T cells in healthy people across ages. PCR was performed a second time for 7 to 11 cycles using a sample-barcoded 5' primer and a J-beta primer mix. TCRdb independently ran MiXCR on the 5' RACE reads; one entry per CDR3 protein. The sample shows about 1.4 million distinct CDR3 sequences, around 59% of them seen only once. The sample consisted of blood. The receptors stem from a man in his late teens or twenties in good health.

The chain combines TRBV20-1 with TRBJ2-2, with D unclear. CDR1 is DFQATT, CDR2 SNEGSKA, per germline (reference sequence). There are 14 residues in the CDR3. V lost 4 bases and J 1 base, leaving 10 bases between the germline ends. For the CDR3, the DNA is TGCAGTGCTACCCGACACGAGAACACCGGGGAGCTGTTTTTT. It codes for CSATRHENTGELFF.

In this sample, this clonotype turned up a few times. The V gene is TRBV7-2, the J gene TRBJ1-2, with D perhaps matching TRBD1 (5 bases). Looked up from germline, CDR1 is SGHTA and CDR2 is FQGNSA. The CDR3 covers 15 residues. The V and J ends lost 11 bases and 3 bases respectively, with 22 bases between them. Written as DNA, the CDR3 is TGTGCCCTTCCCAGCATTCAGGGAGGGCACTATGGCTACACCTTC. Amino acid sequence: CALPSIQGGHYGYTF.

This chain connects TRBV6-5 to TRBJ1-2, with no clear D. Germline values: CDR1 MNHEY, CDR2 SVGAGI. The V and J ends lost 4 bases and 1 base respectively, with 4 bases between them. The CDR3 covers 12 residues. The CDR3 protein is CASSLNNYGYTF. The DNA of the CDR3 is TGTGCCAGCAGTTTAAATAACTATGGCTACACCTTC.

This clonotype was seen only a few times. J is TRBJ2-4 and V is TRBV29-1; the match to TRBD1 covers 7 bases. Per germline, CDR1 SQVTM and CDR2 ANQGSEA. This CDR3 region has 14 residues. V was pared by 4 bases and J by 0 bases, with 3 bases of the junction left unmatched. CDR3 protein: CSVVGQLAKNIQYF. The CDR3 DNA reads as TGCAGCGTTGTGGGACAGCTAGCCAAAAACATTCAGTACTTC. Looking up the rest from reference TRBV29-1 and TRBJ2-4 gives the full variable domain: SAVISQKPSRDICQRGTSLTIQCQVDSQVTMMFWYRQQPGQSLTLIATANQGSEATYESGFVIDKFPISRPNLTFSTLTVSNMSPEDSSIYLCSVVGQLAKNIQYFGAGTRLSVL.

The chain joins TRBV20-1 to TRBJ2-3; 8 nucleotides line up with TRBD2. CDR1 and CDR2 (germline): DFQATT, SNEGSKA (reference sequence). The CDR3 runs 14 residues. The V segment lost 3 bases and the J segment 14 bases; nucleotides outside the gene matches: 16. Here the CDR3 DNA reads TGCAGTGCTAGTTCGGGGGGGCTGCTTATCAGTGCGTATTTT. It encodes CSASSGGLLISAYF.

The genes are TRBV7-9 and TRBJ1-2; 11 bases are a match to TRBD1. Germline V CDR1 and CDR2: SEHNR, FQNEAQ (reference sequence). V trimming: 1 base; J trimming: 4 bases; junction bases outside the gene matches: 14. The CDR3 loop spans 19 amino acids. The DNA of the CDR3 is TGTGCCAGCAGCTTAGATGGGGGGACAGGGGGTCAACAACCCTATGGCTACACCTTC. Translating it yields CASSLDGGTGGQQPYGYTF.

The V and J genes are TRBV29-1 and TRBJ2-5, with 7 bases that match TRBD1. V shed 1 base, J shed 7 bases, and the junction held 21 bases outside the gene matches. The CDR3 extends over 18 amino acids. Per the germline V gene, CDR1 is SQVTM and CDR2 is ANQGSEA. Here the CDR3 DNA reads TGCAGCGTTGAAGGGCTCGGGACATGGGGTTCCCACAGGGGGACCCAGTACTTC. As protein: CSVEGLGTWGSHRGTQYF.

This chain connects TRBV28 to TRBJ2-2; unclear D gene. This CDR3 comprises 15 residues. The V gene lost 3 bases and the J gene lost 1 base, with 9 bases spanning the gap. Per the germline V gene, CDR1 is MDHEN and CDR2 is SYDVKM. This CDR3 is CASSLIGLNTGELFF. The CDR3 bases are TGTGCCAGCAGTTTGATAGGTCTGAACACCGGGGAGCTGTTTTTT.

This clonotype was picked up a small number of times. The V call is TRBV20-1, the J call TRBJ2-3, with 8 bases identical to TRBD2. Germline-derived CDR1 and CDR2 are DFQATT and SNEGSKA (reference sequence). The V and J ends lost 4 bases and 3 bases, in that order; junction bases with no gene match: 6. The CDR3 spans 14 residues. The CDR3 here is CSAMGGGFTDTQYF. The CDR3 nucleotides read TGCAGTGCTATGGGCGGGGGGTTTACAGATACGCAGTATTTT.

The J gene is TRBJ2-3, the V gene TRBV20-1, with 10 bases fitting TRBD1. J lost 2 bases, V lost 6 bases, and 8 bases had no gene match. CDR1 is DFQATT, CDR2 SNEGSKA, per germline (reference sequence). The CDR3 length is 15 residues. Here the CDR3 DNA reads TGCAGTGCATTACCGGGACAGGGGTACACAGATACGCAGTATTTT. As protein: CSALPGQGYTDTQYF.

The J gene is TRBJ2-1, the V gene TRBV20-1, with unresolved D. Germline V CDR1 and CDR2: DFQATT, SNEGSKA (reference sequence). This CDR3 has 13 amino acids. Between the trimmed V and J ends, which lost 3 bases and 3 bases, there was a span of 9 bases. CDR3 region: CSASPPNYNEQFF. DNA for the CDR3: TGCAGTGCTAGCCCCCCCAACTACAATGAGCAGTTCTTC.

The V gene is TRBV29-1, the J gene TRBJ2-7, with D possibly called TRBD1 or TRBD2 (5 bases each). The CDR3 consists of 16 residues. V gave up 0 bases and J gave up 2 bases, with 17 bases separating them. In germline, CDR1 is SQVTM, CDR2 ANQGSEA. The chain's CDR3 is CSVEDRGRAAPYEQYF. The CDR3 DNA follows: TGCAGCGTTGAAGACCGGGGACGAGCGGCACCCTACGAGCAGTACTTC.

The genes are TRBV11-3 and TRBJ2-1; 14 bases align to TRBD2. The V and J ends lost 5 bases and 0 bases, in that order; junction bases with no gene match: 3. Germline V gene lookup returns CDR1 SGHNT and CDR2 YENEEA. The CDR3 totals 17 residues. The CDR3 bases are TGTGCCAGCAGCCAGACTAGCGGGAGGGGCTCCTACAATGAGCAGTTCTTC. Encoded protein: CASSQTSGRGSYNEQFF.

The rearrangement uses TRBV27 and TRBJ1-6, with D unresolved. Deletions cut 5 bases from V and 6 bases from J, with 20 bases between. CDR3 size: 17 residues. CDR1 MNHEY and CDR2 SMNVEV come from the germline V gene (reference sequence). CDR3 sequence (DNA): TGTGCCAGCAGTAGGACTCCGAGACTGAGTTTTAATTCACCCCTCCACTTT. Its translation: CASSRTPRLSFNSPLHF.

The rearrangement uses TRBV21-1 and TRBJ2-4; the table's D gene call, TRBD1, was not cross checked with the DNA. The DNA end is more similar to TRBJ2-7, so the J call may be wrong. TRBV21-1 is a listed pseudogene. The CDR3 covers 15 residues. The CDR3 DNA is TGTGCCAGTTCGACAGGAGGCAGGGGGACGGACGAGCAGTACTTC. Translation: CASSTGGRGTDEQYF.

CDR3 nucleotides: TGCGCCAGCAGCTTCGGGACTAGCGGGACCTACAATGAGCAGTTCTTC. Translated, it gives CASSFGTSGTYNEQFF. The chain couples TRBV5-1 to TRBJ2-1; 13 nucleotides align to TRBD2. The CDR3 length is 16 residues. The germline V gene has CDR1 SGHRS and CDR2 YFSETQ. With V trimmed by 2 bases and J by 2 bases, 1 base remained unmatched.

The chain recombines TRBV27 with TRBJ2-7, with 7 bases aligning to TRBD1. V lost 9 bases, J lost 3 bases, and 14 bases stayed unmatched. This CDR3 contains 15 residues. In germline, CDR1 is MNHEY, CDR2 SMNVEV (reference sequence). CDR3 amino acids: CASSTPRDSDYEQYF. The CDR3 nucleotides read TGTGCCAGTTCAACCCCCCGGGACAGCGACTACGAGCAGTACTTC.

Only a few counts were recorded for this clonotype. This chain joins TRBV5-1 and TRBJ2-1; D may correspond to TRBD1 or TRBD2 (5 bases each). The CDR3 is made up of 15 amino acids. Trimming pared 0 bases from V and 5 bases from J, leaving 12 bases between. Germline V lookup: CDR1 SGHRS, CDR2 YFSETQ. As DNA, the CDR3 is TGCGCCAGCAGCTTGGACGGGACGGCAAACAATGAGCAGTTCTTC. Translating it yields CASSLDGTANNEQFF.

This clonotype appeared a single time. The chain employs TRBV11-2 and TRBJ2-4; D is perhaps TRBD1 (5 bases). CDR1 is SGHAT, CDR2 FQNNGV, per germline. The CDR3 spans 17 residues. The ends were cut back, 1 base at V and 13 bases at J, with 26 bases in the middle. CDR3 bases: TGTGCCAGCAGCTTAGCATATTCGACAGACGCTAGGAAAGAGCAGTACTTC. Protein sequence: CASSLAYSTDARKEQYF.

The sample holds a few counts of this clonotype. The chain links TRBV4-1 to TRBJ1-2, with D uncertain. V lost 2 bases to trimming and J lost 5 bases, with 15 bases between them. Germline lookup yields CDR1 MGHRA and CDR2 YSYEKL. This CDR3 has 15 residues. The CDR3 nucleotides read TGCGCCAGCAGCCAAACGTTAAGGATGGGTTATGGCTACACCTTC. Amino acid sequence: CASSQTLRMGYGYTF.

This clonotype was found a few times. J is TRBJ1-5 and V is TRBV29-1; D not certain. This CDR3 spans 12 amino acids. Germline V CDR1 and CDR2: SQVTM, ANQGSEA. Deletions cut 6 bases from V and 2 bases from J, with 8 bases between. Here the CDR3 reads CSVEDGNQPQHF. As DNA, the CDR3 is TGCAGCGTAGAGGACGGCAATCAGCCCCAGCATTTT.

The J gene is TRBJ2-4, the V gene TRBV27; 11 bases fit TRBD2. The assigned J gene may be wrong: the sequence end matches TRBJ2-5 better. CDR3 size: 18 residues. The germline V gene has CDR1 MNHEY and CDR2 SMNVEV (reference sequence). The CDR3 here is CASSRILTSGIVLETQYF. In DNA, the CDR3 is TGTGCCAGCAGCAGAATCCTGACTAGCGGGATAGTTTTGGAGACCCAGTACTTC.

The chain combines TRBV20-1 with TRBJ2-3; D not certain. Per the germline V gene, CDR1 is DFQATT and CDR2 is SNEGSKA (reference sequence). CDR3 length: 12 amino acids. The V end lost 3 bases, the J end lost 5 bases, and 9 bases lay between the germline ends. The chain's CDR3 is CSARAPRDTQYF. The DNA of the CDR3 is TGCAGTGCTAGGGCCCCCCGAGATACGCAGTATTTT.

The chain carries TRBV12-3 or TRBV12-4 and TRBJ2-3; D is possibly TRBD1 (6 bases). The CDR3 consists of 15 residues. Deletions cut 4 bases from V and 2 bases from J, with 13 bases between. DNA for the CDR3: TGTGCCAGCAGTTCGGGGACATCGATCACAGATACGCAGTATTTT. It codes for CASSSGTSITDTQYF.

The CDR3 here is CASSLTGLADTQHF. CDR3 DNA: TGTGCCAGCAGTTTGACAGGGTTGGCAGATACGCAGCATTTT. This rearrangement joins TRBV6-6 to TRBJ2-3; 7 positions match TRBD1. Gene TRBJ1-5 matches the end of the DNA better, so the J call may be wrong. The V gene's germline CDR1 is MNHNY and CDR2 SVGAGI (reference sequence). The CDR3 loop spans 14 amino acids.

Only one count was recorded for this clonotype. V and J are TRBV20-1 and TRBJ1-2; 7 positions agree with TRBD1. Germline V gene lookup returns CDR1 DFQATT and CDR2 SNEGSKA (reference sequence). The CDR3 contains 15 residues. V shed 0 bases and J 4 bases; nucleotides not matched to a gene: 8. DNA for the CDR3: TGCAGTGCTAGAGAAGAGGGGGCCAAGAGCTATGGCTACACCTTC. The encoded protein is CSAREEGAKSYGYTF.

The rearrangement links TRBV7-6 to TRBJ2-5, with D possibly matching TRBD2 (5 bases). The closer fit of TRBJ2-7 to the DNA end suggests the J call may be wrong. CDR1 and CDR2 (germline): SGHVS, FNYEAQ. This CDR3 is built from 15 residues. DNA of the CDR3: TGTGCCAGCAGCCGGCAGGTAGAGGGTTCGGACGAGCAGTACTTC. Translating gives CASSRQVEGSDEQYF.

This chain joins TRBV20-1 and TRBJ2-7; 13 positions agree with TRBD2. Germline values: CDR1 DFQATT, CDR2 SNEGSKA (reference sequence). The CDR3 has 16 residues. The V segment lost 3 bases and the J segment 4 bases; nucleotides outside the gene matches: 9. The CDR3 loop reads CSASPWTSGSGYEQYF. CDR3 sequence (DNA): TGCAGTGCTAGTCCGTGGACTAGCGGGAGCGGGTACGAGCAGTACTTC.

The rearrangement joins TRBV4-1 to TRBJ1-2; D is ambiguous. Trimming stripped 4 bases from V and 0 bases from J, with 18 bases between. The germline gives CDR1 MGHRA, CDR2 YSYEKL. This CDR3 comprises 17 residues. The CDR3 bases are TGCGCCAGCAGCCCCACAGCCGCAACACCTGCTAACTATGGCTACACCTTC. Amino acid sequence: CASSPTAATPANYGYTF.